This T cell receptor (beta chain) appears in the sequencing data of a study of CD4 T cells in relation to SARS-CoV-2 and coronaviruses. Before the COVID-19 pandemic, during about 2011-2019, CD4+ T cells were taken from unexposed donors. After less than 11 days of culture, CD4+ T cells were isolated. The CDR3 spans 15 residues. The V end lost 4 bases, the J end lost 5 bases, and 19 bases lay between the germline ends. Germline assignment: CDR1 SGHNT and CDR2 YYREEE (reference sequence). As to this clone: The target antigen is unknown.

Clones were sequenced by immunoSEQ multiplex PCR, and TCRdb holds only the in-frame ones, with some missing. The sample records 20,000 to 25,000 clones, around 67% being singletons. The genes are TRBV5-4 and TRBJ2-7; possible D gene TRBD2, 5 bases. Sequenced sample: CD4+ T cells from PBMCs, cultured in vitro. This receptor was identified in a human donor in good health. The CDR3 loop is CASSPSSGTEDEQYF. As DNA, the CDR3 is TGTGCCAGCAGCCCCTCCAGCGGCACGGAGGACGAGCAGTACTTC.